This T cell receptor (beta chain) derives from a study of blood T cells in healthy people across ages. V shed 3 bases and J shed 3 bases, with 16 bases lying between them. Per germline, CDR1 KGHSH and CDR2 LQKENI. This CDR3 comprises 16 residues. It was with a sample-barcoded 5' primer and a J-beta primer mix that a second PCR of roughly 7 to 12 cycles was run. TCRdb re-called the 5' RACE reads with MiXCR, one entry per CDR3 protein. This sample carries about 670,000 distinct CDR3 sequences, 40% to 50% of them seen once, and the ten largest clones take 25% to 30%. This clonotype has just one count. This clonotype originated in an elderly man in good health. The V gene is TRBV18, the J gene TRBJ2-3, with D maybe TRBD2 (6 bases). Material: blood. In DNA, the CDR3 is TGTGCCAGCTCACCTCCAGGGACTTATCGGACAGATACGCAGTATTTT. This translates into CASSPPGTYRTDTQYF.